This T cell receptor beta chain was recovered during a study of T-cell memory formation after mild COVID-19. The study's findings and limits: The SARS-CoV-2 specificity of second-wave clones reaching peak at day 37 remained unverified. The main location of contracting CD4+ clones was CM and EM, and that of contracting CD8+ clones was EMRA. That cross-reactive memory joined was suggested by some responding clones appearing in pre-infection memory.

CDR3 size: 13 residues. V shed 6 bases and J shed 6 bases, with 18 bases lying between them. Germline V gene lookup returns CDR1 SQVTM and CDR2 ANQGSEA. Constant-segment primers were used for 5'RACE, and the resulting TCR alpha and TCR beta cDNA libraries carried sample barcodes and UMIs. TCRdb used MiXCR to reprocess the 5' RACE reads, holding one entry per CDR3 protein. Here the sample spans 250,000 or so distinct CDR3 sequences, roughly 18% being singletons. Points on this clonotype: The antigen is not known.

The chain recombines TRBV29-1 with TRBJ2-7; possibly TRBD1 for D (6 bases). Sequenced: PBMCs or a T cell subset sorted from them (not recorded which). This sequence originates from a man aged 18 to 30 who had mild COVID-19 (a few samples of this study predate the infection). Cell type and time point are not known. The CDR3 DNA is TGCAGCGTGGGGGCGGCGGGTTCGGGCGAGCAGTACTTC. Translating gives CSVGAAGSGEQYF.